A selection of T cell receptor beta chains follows, all from one sample in a study of response to subunit inactivated influenza vaccine. One entry per CDR3 protein, called by TCRdb with MiXCR from the RT-PCR reads. The sample records fewer than 350,000 distinct CDR3 sequences, 21% being singletons. The specimen comprised PBMCs from blood, sampled about 20 months after vaccination. All receptors come from a man between 50 and 75 years old who received an inactivated influenza vaccine. CDR3s include the opening cysteine and the closing phenylalanine or tryptophan. D genes are given only for firm matches. Clone size is given for some rows only: seen once, a few or many times, or a class if the clone is expanded.

clone_size j_call v_call d_call cdr3_aa cdr3_nt
NA TRBJ1-1 TRBV9 NA CASSVQDGGNTEAFF TGTGCCAGCAGCGTCCAGGACGGGGGGAACACTGAAGCTTTCTTT
few TRBJ1-2 TRBV6-1 NA CATLGAPSKGYGYTF TGTGCCACCCTGGGAGCTCCTTCGAAAGGGTATGGCTACACCTTC
few TRBJ1-2 TRBV28 NA CASSFVGIDGYTF TGTGCCAGCAGTTTTGTGGGGATTGATGGCTACACCTTC
many TRBJ1-1 TRBV7-2 NA CASSLVYGLNTEAFF TGTGCCAGCAGCTTAGTGTACGGATTGAACACTGAAGCTTTCTTT
NA TRBJ2-1 TRBV2 NA CASMGVTAYNEQFF TGTGCCAGCATGGGCGTGACAGCCTACAATGAGCAGTTCTTC
few TRBJ2-3 TRBV18 TRBD1 CASSPDRELNTQYF TGTGCCAGCTCACCTGACAGGGAGCTGAATACGCAGTATTTT
many TRBJ1-2 TRBV9 TRBD1 CASSKRDRSSGSHNGYTF TGTGCCAGCAGCAAACGGGACAGGTCCTCTGGGAGCCACAATGGCTACACCTTC
NA TRBJ2-2 TRBV20-1 NA CSVQGTKNTGELFF TGCAGTGTCCAGGGAACCAAGAACACCGGGGAGCTGTTTTTT
few TRBJ2-4 TRBV15 NA CATSRDTEVKNIQYF TGTGCCACCAGCAGAGATACAGAAGTCAAAAACATTCAGTACTTC
NA TRBJ2-7 TRBV5-6 NA CASSLYAYEQYF TGTGCCAGCAGCTTGTACGCCTACGAGCAGTACTTC
many TRBJ1-1 TRBV5-1 NA CASGFNRNTEAFF TGCGCCAGCGGATTCAACAGGAACACTGAAGCTTTCTTT
NA TRBJ1-4 TRBV5-1 NA CASSRDGGYEELFF TGCGCCAGCAGCCGGGACGGTGGATATGAAGAACTGTTTTTT
NA TRBJ2-1 TRBV3-1 TRBD1 CASSRGTGSKNEQFF TGTGCCAGCAGCCGGGGGACAGGGTCGAAAAATGAGCAGTTCTTC
few TRBJ2-1 TRBV13 TRBD1 CASSLGQGAFNEQFF TGTGCCAGCAGCTTGGGACAGGGGGCATTCAATGAGCAGTTCTTC